The T cell receptor (beta chain) under discussion was sequenced for a study of early stage breast cancer tumors (dated 2017 in TCRdb). Concerning the study at large: Of the approximately 15 invasive breast tumors, some twelve were found to be estrogen receptor-positive, progesterone receptor-positive and HER2-negative. About 70% of the 12 ER+/PR+/HER2- tumors were invasive ductal carcinomas, while the other four were invasive lobular carcinomas. On average, each sample had roughly 9.7-fold read coverage. Across all samples, 2,700,000 or so templates representing roughly 1 million unique clonotypes were detected.

Points the paper makes about the study in general: Greater similarity was observed between blood and normal breast repertoires than between blood and tumor repertoires, and tumor was distinguished from normal in most of the 16 patients when each tissue was compared with blood. Compared with adjacent normal breast tissue, tumors had higher clonality and around 2.5-fold greater T cell density. Sequencing bulk genomic DNA from unsorted cells could not capture chain pairing or functional markers like CD4, CD8 and FOXP3. Enriched TCRB sequences shared across patients were mostly commonly generated sequences, unlikely to play an important role in the tumor microenvironment. Analysis by tumor subtype was prevented by the small cohort size.

About this clone: The target of this receptor is not known. The sample holds no much larger clone one base away, and base qualities are not on file.

Each sample was amplified in two independent genomic DNA replicates, using approximately 550 ng for blood and around 1.4 ug for tumor or normal breast. Following the manufacturer's instructions, the ImmunoSeq Intro kit was used to carry out TCRB sequencing on genomic DNA. Multiplex PCR ran approximately 34 cycles with proprietary primers and spike-in control sequences for absolute quantification. Single-end 150-bp reads were used to sequence an 87-bp fragment covering the CDR3 and the flanking V and J genes. Seven samples, each with two replicates, were multiplexed per lane of an Illumina MiSeq using version 3.0 chemistry. From the authors' description of their analysis: Raw data were processed with the vendor's proprietary pipeline, and both replicates were merged into a single result per sample. Productive rearrangements sharing the V-gene family, CDR3 amino acid sequence and J-gene segment were defined as clonotypes. Clonality was computed as 1 minus the normalized Shannon entropy (Pielou evenness) of TCRB abundances. To estimate T cell density, the total number of templates was divided by the number of input cells, which was inferred from the amount of DNA input. Recon, run with its default parameters, was used to estimate overall repertoire diversity and clonality. Tumor-enriched clonotypes were defined as having over 0.1% abundance in tumor and at least 32-fold higher abundance than in normal breast. Not all clones reach the TCRdb copy of this immuneACCESS table, which keeps in-frame sequences only. Checked studies attribute under half of the gap to unresolved V genes and leave the rest unexplained. V, J and clone size are taken as reported in that table, and D and trimming were inferred from the DNA itself. In this sample the table shows about 41,000 clones, about 78% of which occur a single time. Of the sample, about 7.8% falls within the top ten clones.

The study profiled bulk TCR beta-chain repertoires in matched peripheral blood, tumor and adjacent normal breast tissue taken from approximately 15 patients with early-stage breast cancer. Before surgery, roughly 5-11 mL of whole blood was collected into EDTA tubes and then processed within 2 hours. Peripheral blood mononuclear cells were isolated by Ficoll-Paque centrifugation in SepMate-50 tubes. PBMCs were cryopreserved in around 90% FBS with around 10% DMSO in aliquots of roughly 1.8 to 4 million cells and stored in liquid nitrogen. The Qiagen AllPrep DNA/RNA Mini kit was used to extract genomic DNA. The germline V gene specifies SGDLS as CDR1 and YYNGEE as CDR2. Spanning cysteine to phenylalanine, the CDR3 consists of 14 amino acids. Just the 42-base CDR3 DNA is kept, in frame starting at base 1. V was cut back by 4 bases and J by 1 base, leaving a gap of 9 bases between them.

The TCR sequence derives from a person aged 50-59 years with breast cancer. The sequencing input was blood. The rearrangement combines TRBV9 with TRBJ1-5; the D gene is possibly TRBD1, with 5 bases matching. The CDR3 reads as follows: CASSYGQSNQPQHF. The sequence in DNA is TGTGCCAGCAGCTACGGACAAAGCAATCAGCCCCAGCATTTT.